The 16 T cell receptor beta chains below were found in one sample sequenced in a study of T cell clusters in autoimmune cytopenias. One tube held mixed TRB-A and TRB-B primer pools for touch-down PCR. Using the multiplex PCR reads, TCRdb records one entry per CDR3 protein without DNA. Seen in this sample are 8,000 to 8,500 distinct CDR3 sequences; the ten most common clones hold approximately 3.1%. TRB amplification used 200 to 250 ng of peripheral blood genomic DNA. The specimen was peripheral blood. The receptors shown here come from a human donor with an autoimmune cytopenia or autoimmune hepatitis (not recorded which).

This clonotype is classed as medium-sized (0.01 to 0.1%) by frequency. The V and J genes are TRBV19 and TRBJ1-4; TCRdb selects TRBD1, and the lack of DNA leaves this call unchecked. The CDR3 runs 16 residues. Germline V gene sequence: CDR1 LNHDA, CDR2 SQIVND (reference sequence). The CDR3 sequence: CASRAGTAQGNEKLFF. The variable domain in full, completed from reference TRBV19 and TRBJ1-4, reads DGGITQSPKYLFRKEGQNVTLSCEQNLNHDAMYWYRQDPGQGLRLIYYSQIVNDFQKGDIAEGYSVSREKKESFPLTVTSAQKNPTAFYLCASRAGTAQGNEKLFFGSGTQLSVL.

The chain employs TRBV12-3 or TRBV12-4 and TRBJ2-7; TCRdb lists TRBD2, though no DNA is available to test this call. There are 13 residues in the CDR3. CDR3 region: CASSSESGTSQYF.

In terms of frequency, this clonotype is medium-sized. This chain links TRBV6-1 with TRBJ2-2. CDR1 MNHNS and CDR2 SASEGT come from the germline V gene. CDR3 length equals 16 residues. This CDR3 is CASSQHLYANTGELFF.

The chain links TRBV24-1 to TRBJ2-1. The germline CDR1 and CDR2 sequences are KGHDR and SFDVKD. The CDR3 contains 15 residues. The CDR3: CATSDSGSSYNEQFF.

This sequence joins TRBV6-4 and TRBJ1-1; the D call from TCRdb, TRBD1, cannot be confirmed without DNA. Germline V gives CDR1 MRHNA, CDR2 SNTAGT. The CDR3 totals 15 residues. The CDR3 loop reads CAISVGAERNTEAFF.

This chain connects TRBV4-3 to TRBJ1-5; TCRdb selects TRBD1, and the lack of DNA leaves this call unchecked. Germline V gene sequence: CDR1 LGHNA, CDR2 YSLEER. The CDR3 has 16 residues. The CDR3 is CASSLEYGTANQPQHF.

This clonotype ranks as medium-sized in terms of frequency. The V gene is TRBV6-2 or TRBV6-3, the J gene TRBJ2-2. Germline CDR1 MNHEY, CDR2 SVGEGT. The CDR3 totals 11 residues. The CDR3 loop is CASRRGGELFF.

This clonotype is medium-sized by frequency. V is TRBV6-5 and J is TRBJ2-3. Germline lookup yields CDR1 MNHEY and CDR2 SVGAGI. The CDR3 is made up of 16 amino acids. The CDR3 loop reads CASSYSTDYSTDTQYF.

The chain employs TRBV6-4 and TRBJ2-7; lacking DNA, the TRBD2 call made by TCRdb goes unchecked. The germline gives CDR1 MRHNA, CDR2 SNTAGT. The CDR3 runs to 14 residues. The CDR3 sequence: CASRALKARREQYF.

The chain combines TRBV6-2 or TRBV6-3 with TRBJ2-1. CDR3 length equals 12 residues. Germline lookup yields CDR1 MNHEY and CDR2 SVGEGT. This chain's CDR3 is CASSYSYNEQFF.

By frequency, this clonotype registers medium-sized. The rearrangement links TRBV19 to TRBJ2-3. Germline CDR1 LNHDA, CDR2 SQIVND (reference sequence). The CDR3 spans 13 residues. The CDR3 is CASSGQGTDTQYF.

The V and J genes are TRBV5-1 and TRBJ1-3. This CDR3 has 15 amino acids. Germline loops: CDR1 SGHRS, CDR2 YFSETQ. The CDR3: CASSSENTAGNTIYF.

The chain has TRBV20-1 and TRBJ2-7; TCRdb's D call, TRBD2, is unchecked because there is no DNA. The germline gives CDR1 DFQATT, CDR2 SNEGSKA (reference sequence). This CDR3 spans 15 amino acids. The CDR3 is CSASGRGRARAEQYF.

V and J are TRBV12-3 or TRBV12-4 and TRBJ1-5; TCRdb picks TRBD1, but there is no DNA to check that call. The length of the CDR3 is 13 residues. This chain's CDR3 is CASSLQGDKPQHF.

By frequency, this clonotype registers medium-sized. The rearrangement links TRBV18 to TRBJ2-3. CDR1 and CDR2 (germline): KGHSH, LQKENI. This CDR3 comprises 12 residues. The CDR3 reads CASSPNPDTQYF.

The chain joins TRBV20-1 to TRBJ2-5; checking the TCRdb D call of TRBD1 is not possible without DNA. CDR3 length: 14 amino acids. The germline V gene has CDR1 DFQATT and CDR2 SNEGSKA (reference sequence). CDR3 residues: CSATGQGHQETQYF.